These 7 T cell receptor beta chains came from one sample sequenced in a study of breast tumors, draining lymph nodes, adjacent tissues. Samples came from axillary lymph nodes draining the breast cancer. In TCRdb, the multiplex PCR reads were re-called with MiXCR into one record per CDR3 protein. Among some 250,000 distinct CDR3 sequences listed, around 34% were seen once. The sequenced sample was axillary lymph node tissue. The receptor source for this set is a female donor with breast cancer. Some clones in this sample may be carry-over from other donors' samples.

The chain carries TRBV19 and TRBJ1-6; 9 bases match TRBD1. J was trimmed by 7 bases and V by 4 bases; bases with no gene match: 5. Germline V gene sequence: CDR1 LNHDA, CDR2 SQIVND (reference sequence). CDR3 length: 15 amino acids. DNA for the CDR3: TGTGCCAGTAGTACCGGGACAGGGCTAAATTCACCCCTCCACTTT. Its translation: CASSTGTGLNSPLHF. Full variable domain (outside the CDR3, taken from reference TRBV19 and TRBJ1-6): DGGITQSPKYLFRKEGQNVTLSCEQNLNHDAMYWYRQDPGQGLRLIYYSQIVNDFQKGDIAEGYSVSREKKESFPLTVTSAQKNPTAFYLCASSTGTGLNSPLHFGNGTRLTVT.

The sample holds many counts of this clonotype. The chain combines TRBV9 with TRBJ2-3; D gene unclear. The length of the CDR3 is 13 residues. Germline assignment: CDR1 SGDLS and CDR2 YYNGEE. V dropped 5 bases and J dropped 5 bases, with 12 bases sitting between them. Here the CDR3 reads CASSTSPRDTQYF. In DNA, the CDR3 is TGTGCCAGCAGTACCAGCCCACGAGATACGCAGTATTTT.

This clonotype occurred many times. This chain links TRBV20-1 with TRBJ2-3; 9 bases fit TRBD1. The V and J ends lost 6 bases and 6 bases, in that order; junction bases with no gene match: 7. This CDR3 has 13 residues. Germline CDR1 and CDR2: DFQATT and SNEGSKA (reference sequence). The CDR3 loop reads CSANRDREDTQYF. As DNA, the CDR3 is TGCAGTGCAAATCGGGACAGGGAGGATACGCAGTATTTT.

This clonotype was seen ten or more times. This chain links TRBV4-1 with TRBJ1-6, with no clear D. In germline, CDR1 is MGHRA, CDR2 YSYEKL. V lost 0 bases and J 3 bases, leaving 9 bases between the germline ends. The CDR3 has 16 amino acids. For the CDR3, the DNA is TGCGCCAGCAGCCAAGATCCCGGCAGCTATAATTCACCCCTCCACTTT. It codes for CASSQDPGSYNSPLHF.

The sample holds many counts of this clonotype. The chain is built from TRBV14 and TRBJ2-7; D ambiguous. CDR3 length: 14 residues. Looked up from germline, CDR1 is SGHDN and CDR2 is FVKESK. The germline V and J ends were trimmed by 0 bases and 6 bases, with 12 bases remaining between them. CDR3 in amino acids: CASSQERLVGEQYF. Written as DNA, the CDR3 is TGTGCCAGCAGCCAAGAGCGACTCGTGGGCGAGCAGTACTTC.

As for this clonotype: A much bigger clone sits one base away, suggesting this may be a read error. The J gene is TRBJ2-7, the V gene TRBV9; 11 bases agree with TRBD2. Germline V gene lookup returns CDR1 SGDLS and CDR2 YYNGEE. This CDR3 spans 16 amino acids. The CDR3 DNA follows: TGTGCCAGCAGCAGGACTAGCGGGTTTCTCTCCTACGAGCAGCACTTC. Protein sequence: CASSRTSGFLSYEQHF. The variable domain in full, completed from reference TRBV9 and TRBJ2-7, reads DSGVTQTPKHLITATGQRVTLRCSPRSGDLSVYWYQQSLDQGLQFLIQYYNGEERAKGNILERFSAQQFPDLHSELNLSSLELGDSALYFCASSRTSGFLSYEQHFGPGTRLTVT.

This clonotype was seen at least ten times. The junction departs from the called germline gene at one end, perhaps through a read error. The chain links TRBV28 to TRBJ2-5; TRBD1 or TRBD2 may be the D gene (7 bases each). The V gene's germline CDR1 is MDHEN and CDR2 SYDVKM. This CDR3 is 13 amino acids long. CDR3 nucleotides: TGCGCCAGCAGTTTCAGGGGGGGAGAGACCCAGTACTTC. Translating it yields CASSFRGGETQYF.